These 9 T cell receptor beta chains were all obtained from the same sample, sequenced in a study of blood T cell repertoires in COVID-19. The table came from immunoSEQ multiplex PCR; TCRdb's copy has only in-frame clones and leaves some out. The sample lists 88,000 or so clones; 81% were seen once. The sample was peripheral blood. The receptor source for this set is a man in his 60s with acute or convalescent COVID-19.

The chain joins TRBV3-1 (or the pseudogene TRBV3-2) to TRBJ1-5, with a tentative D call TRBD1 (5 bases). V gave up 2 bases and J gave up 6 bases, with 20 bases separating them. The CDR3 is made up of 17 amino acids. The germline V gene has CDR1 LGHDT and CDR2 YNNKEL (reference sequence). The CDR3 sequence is CASSQTDTGLMSQPQHF. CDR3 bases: TGTGCCAGCAGCCAAACTGATACAGGATTAATGTCTCAGCCCCAGCATTTT.

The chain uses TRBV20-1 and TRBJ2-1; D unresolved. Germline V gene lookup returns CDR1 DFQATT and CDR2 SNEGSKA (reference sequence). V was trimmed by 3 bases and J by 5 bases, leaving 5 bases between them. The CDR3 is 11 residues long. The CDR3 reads CSASTNNEQFF. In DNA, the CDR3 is TGCAGTGCTAGCACTAACAATGAGCAGTTCTTC.

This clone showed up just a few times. The CDR3, as DNA: TGTGCCTGGAGGAAGATCAGGGTCGGGACTGAAGCTTTCTTT. Encoded protein: CAWRKIRVGTEAFF. This chain joins TRBV30 and TRBJ1-1; D is perhaps TRBD1 (5 bases). Trimming took off 3 bases at V and 5 bases at J, with 16 bases between the two ends. CDR1 is GTSNPN, CDR2 SVGIG, per germline (reference sequence). This CDR3 is built from 14 residues.

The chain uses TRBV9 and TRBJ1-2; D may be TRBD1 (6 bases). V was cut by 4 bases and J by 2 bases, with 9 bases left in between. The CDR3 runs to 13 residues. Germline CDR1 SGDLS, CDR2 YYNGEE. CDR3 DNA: TGTGCCAGCAGCTTCACAGGGAACTATGGCTACACCTTC. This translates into CASSFTGNYGYTF.

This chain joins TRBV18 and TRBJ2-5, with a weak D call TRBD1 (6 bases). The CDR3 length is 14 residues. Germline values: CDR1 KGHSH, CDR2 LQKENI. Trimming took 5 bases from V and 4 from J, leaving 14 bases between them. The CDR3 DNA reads TGTGCCAGCTCATCGGCGACAGGACTAGAGACCCAGTACTTC. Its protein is CASSSATGLETQYF.

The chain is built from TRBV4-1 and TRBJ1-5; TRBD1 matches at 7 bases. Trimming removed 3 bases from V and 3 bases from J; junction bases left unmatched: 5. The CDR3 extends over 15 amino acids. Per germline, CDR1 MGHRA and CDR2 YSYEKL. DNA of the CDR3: TGCGCCAGCAGCCACCTAGGGGGCCTCAATCAGCCCCAGCATTTT. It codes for CASSHLGGLNQPQHF.

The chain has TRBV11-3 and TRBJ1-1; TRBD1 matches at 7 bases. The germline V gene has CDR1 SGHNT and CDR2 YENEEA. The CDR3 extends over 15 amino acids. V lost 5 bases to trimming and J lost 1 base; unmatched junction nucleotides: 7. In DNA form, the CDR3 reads TGTGCCAGCAGCGGAGGGGGCTTTAGGAACACTGAAGCTTTCTTT. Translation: CASSGGGFRNTEAFF.

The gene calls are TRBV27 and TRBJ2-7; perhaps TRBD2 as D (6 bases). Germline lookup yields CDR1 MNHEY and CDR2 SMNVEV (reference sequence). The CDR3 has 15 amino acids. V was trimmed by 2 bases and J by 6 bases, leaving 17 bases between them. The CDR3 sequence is CASSLAGYSAAEQYF. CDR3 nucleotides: TGTGCCAGCAGTTTAGCGGGGTACTCAGCCGCCGAGCAGTACTTC.

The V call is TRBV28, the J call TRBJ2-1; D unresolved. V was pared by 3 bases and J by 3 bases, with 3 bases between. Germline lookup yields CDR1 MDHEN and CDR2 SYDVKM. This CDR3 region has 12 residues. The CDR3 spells CASSLRYNEQFF. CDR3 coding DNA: TGTGCCAGCAGTTTGCGCTACAATGAGCAGTTCTTC.